This T cell receptor beta chain originates from a study of radiation and T cells in renal cell carcinoma. The protocol was immunoSEQ multiplex PCR, while the TCRdb copy is restricted to in-frame clones and leaves out a portion. In the table there are some 150,000 clones, around nine tenths of which are singletons. To note about this clone: Its matching antigen is unknown.

Broader study findings: Pretreatment tumor biopsies were lacking, so baseline clonotypes are unknown.

This CDR3 has 15 amino acids. V was clipped by 0 bases and J by 8 bases; unmatched bases: 6. Looked up from germline, CDR1 is SGHTS and CDR2 is YDEGEE. Described time point: blood 4 weeks post-SBRT, at nephrectomy. The sample's treatment: 15 Gy SBRT to primary tumor, nephrectomy 4 weeks later. Nephrectomy followed 15 Gy stereotactic body radiation by 4 weeks. Radiation-treated patients gave blood at baseline, week 2 and week 4. The patient's renal cell carcinoma had clear cell pathology. This TCR came from a woman in her 50s with renal cell carcinoma. The sample here was blood, taken from a patient whose treatment included radiotherapy and nephrectomy. J is TRBJ1-4 and V is TRBV5-8, with 8 bases that match TRBD1. The CDR3 sequence: CASSLGTGTEEKLFF. CDR3 nucleotide sequence: TGTGCCAGCAGCTTGGGGACAGGGACCGAGGAAAAACTGTTTTTT.